This T cell receptor (beta chain) was identified in a study of blood T cell repertoires in COVID-19. Study-wide background: From the United States, Italy and Spain came samples of acute and convalescent COVID-19. PBMCs, B-cell-depleted T cells, or T cells provided the cDNA or gDNA that made up the material.

Method: immunoSEQ multiplex PCR; TCRdb's copy keeps in-frame clones and lacks some. The profile shows some 48,000 clones, approximately 90% of them singletons. V lost 2 bases and J lost 5, with 18 bases in between. The germline gives CDR1 LGHDT, CDR2 YNNKEL (reference sequence). The CDR3 has 16 amino acids. Sequencing was done on a sample of peripheral blood. This receptor was identified in a woman aged 80 or older with acute or convalescent COVID-19. The chain links TRBV3-1 (or the pseudogene TRBV3-2) to TRBJ1-2; D unresolved. CDR3 amino acids: CASSQNGGSEIYGYTF. In DNA, the CDR3 is TGTGCCAGCAGCCAAAATGGCGGGTCGGAGATTTATGGCTACACCTTC.